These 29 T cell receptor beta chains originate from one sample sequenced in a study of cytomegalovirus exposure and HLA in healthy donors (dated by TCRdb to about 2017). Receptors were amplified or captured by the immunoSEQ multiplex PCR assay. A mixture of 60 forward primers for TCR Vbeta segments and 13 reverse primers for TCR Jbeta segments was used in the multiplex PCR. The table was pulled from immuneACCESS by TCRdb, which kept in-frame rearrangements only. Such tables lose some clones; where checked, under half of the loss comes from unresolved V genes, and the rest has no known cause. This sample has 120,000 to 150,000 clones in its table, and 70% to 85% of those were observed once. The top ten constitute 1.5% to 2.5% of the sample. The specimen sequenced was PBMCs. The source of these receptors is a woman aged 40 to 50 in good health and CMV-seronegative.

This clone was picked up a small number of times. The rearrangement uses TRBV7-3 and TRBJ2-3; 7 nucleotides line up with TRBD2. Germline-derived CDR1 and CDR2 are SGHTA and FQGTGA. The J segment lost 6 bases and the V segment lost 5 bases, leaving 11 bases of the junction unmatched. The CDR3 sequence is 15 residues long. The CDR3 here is CASSPHGAGDDTQYF. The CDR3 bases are TGTGCCAGCAGCCCACATGGGGCGGGAGATGATACGCAGTATTTT.

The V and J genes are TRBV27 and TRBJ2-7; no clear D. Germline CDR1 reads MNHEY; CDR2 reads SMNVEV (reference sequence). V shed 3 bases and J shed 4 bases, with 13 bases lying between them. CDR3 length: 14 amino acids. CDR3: CASSFGPVTYEQYF. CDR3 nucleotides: TGTGCCAGCAGTTTCGGCCCCGTGACTTACGAGCAGTACTTC.

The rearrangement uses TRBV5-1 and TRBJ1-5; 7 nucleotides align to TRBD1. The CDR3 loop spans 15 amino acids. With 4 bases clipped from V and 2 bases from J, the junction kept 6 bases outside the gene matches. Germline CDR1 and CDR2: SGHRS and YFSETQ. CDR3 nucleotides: TGCGCCAGCAGCCCGACAGGGAGTGGCAATCAGCCCCAGCATTTT. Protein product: CASSPTGSGNQPQHF.

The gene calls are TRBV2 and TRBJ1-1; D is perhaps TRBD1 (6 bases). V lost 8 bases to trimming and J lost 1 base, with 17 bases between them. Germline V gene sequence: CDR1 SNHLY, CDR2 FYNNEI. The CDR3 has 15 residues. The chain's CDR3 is CASSVGRGGNTEAFF. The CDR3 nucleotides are TGTGCCAGCTCCGTCGGAAGAGGGGGGAACACTGAAGCTTTCTTT.

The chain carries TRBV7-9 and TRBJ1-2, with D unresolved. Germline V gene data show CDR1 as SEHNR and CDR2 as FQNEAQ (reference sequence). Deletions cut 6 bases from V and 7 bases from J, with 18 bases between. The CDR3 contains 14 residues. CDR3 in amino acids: CASSSGGPRSGYTF. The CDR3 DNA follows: TGTGCCAGCAGTTCCGGAGGCCCTAGGAGTGGCTACACCTTC.

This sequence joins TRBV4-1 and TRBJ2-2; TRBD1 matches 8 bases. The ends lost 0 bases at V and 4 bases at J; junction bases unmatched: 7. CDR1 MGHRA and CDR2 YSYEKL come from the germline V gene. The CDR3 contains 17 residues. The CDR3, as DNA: TGCGCCAGCAGCCAAGATGGGACAGGTCAACTCACCGGGGAGCTGTTTTTT. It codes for CASSQDGTGQLTGELFF.

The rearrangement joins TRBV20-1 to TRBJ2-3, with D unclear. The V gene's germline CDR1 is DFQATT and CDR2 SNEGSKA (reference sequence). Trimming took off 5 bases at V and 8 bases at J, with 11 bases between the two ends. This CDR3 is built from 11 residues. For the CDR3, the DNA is TGCAGTGCTCACAGTCTTCCTACGCAGTATTTT. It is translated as CSAHSLPTQYF.

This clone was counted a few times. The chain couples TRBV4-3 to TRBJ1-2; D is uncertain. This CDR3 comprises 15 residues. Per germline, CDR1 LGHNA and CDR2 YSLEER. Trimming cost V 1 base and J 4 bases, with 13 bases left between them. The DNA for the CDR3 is TGCGCCAGCAGCCAAGGAGGAAGAGGGATCTATGGCTACACCTTC. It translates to CASSQGGRGIYGYTF.

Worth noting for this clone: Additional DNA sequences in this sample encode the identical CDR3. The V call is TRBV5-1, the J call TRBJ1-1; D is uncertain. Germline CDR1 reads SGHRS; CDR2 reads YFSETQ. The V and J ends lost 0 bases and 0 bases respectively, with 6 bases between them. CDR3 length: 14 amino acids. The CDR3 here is CASSLGVLNTEAFF. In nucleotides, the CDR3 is TGCGCCAGCAGCTTGGGAGTCTTGAACACTGAAGCTTTCTTT.

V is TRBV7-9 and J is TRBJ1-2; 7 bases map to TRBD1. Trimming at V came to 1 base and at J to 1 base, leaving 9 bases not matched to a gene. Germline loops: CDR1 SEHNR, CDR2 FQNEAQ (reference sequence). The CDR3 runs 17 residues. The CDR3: CASSLGATGMINYGYTF. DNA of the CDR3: TGTGCCAGCAGCTTAGGGGCGACAGGGATGATTAACTATGGCTACACCTTC.

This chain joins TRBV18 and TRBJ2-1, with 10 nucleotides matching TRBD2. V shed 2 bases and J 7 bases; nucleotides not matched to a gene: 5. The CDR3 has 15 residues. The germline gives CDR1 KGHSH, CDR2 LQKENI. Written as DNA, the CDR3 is TGTGCCAGCTCACCATCAAGAGCGGGAGGGAATGAGCAGTTCTTC. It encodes CASSPSRAGGNEQFF.

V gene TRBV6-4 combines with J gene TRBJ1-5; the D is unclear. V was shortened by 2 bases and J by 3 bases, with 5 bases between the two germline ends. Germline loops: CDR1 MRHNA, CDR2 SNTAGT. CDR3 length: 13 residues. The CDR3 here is CASSDNYNQPQHF. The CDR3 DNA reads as TGTGCCAGCAGTGACAACTACAATCAGCCCCAGCATTTT.

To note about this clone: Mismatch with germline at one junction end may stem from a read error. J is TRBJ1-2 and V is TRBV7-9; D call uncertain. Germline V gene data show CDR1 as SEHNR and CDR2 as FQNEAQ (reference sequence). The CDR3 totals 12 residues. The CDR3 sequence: CSSSLTHSGYTF. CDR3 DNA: TGTTCCAGCAGCTTAACTCATTCTGGCTACACCTTC.

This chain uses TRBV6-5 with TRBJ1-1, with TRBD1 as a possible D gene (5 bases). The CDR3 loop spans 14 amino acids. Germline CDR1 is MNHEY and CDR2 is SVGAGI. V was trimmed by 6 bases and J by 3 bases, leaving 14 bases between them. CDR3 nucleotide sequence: TGTGCCAGCAGACGACAGTTTTATGACACTGAAGCTTTCTTT. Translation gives CASRRQFYDTEAFF.

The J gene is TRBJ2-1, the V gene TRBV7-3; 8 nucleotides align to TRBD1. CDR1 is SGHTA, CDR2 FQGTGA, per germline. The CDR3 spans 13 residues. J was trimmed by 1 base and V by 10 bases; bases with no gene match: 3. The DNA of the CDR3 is TGTGCCACTCGACAGGGGTCCTACAATGAGCAGTTCTTC. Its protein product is CATRQGSYNEQFF. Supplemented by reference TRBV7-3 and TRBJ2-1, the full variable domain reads GAGVSQTPSNKVTEKGKYVELRCDPISGHTALYWYRQSLGQGPEFLIYFQGTGAADDSGLPNDRFFAVRPEGSVSTLKIQRTERGDSAVYLCATRQGSYNEQFFGPGTRLTVL.

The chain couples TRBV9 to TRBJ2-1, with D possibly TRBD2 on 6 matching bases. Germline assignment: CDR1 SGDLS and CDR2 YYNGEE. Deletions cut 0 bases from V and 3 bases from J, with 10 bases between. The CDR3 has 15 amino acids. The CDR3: CASSVAGTFYNEQFF. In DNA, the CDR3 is TGTGCCAGCAGCGTAGCTGGGACTTTCTACAATGAGCAGTTCTTC.

Written as DNA, the CDR3 is TGTGCCAGCACCCTCCTCTCGAATCAGCCCCAGCATTTT. This gives the protein CASTLLSNQPQHF. The V and J genes are TRBV28 and TRBJ1-5; D not resolved. The CDR3 sequence is 13 residues long. Trimming cost V 7 bases and J 4 bases, with 11 bases left between them. In germline, CDR1 is MDHEN, CDR2 SYDVKM.

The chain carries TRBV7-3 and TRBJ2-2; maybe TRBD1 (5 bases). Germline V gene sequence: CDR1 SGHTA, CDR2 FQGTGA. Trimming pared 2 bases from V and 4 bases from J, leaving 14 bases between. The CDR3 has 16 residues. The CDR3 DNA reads TGTGCCAGCAGCTTACTCAGGGCTTCGACCACCGGGGAGCTGTTTTTT. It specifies CASSLLRASTTGELFF. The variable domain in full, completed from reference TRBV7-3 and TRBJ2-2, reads GAGVSQTPSNKVTEKGKYVELRCDPISGHTALYWYRQSLGQGPEFLIYFQGTGAADDSGLPNDRFFAVRPEGSVSTLKIQRTERGDSAVYLCASSLLRASTTGELFFGEGSRLTVL.

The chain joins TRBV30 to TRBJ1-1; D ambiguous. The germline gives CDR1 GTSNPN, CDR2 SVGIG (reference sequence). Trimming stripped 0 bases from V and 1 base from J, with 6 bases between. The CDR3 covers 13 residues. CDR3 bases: TGTGCCTGGAGTGTGTGGCCGAACACTGAAGCTTTCTTT. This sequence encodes CAWSVWPNTEAFF.

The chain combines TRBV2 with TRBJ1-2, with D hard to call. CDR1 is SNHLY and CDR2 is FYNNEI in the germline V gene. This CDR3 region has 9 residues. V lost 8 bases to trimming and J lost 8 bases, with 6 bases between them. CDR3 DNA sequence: TGTGCCAGCGATGAGGGCTACACCTTC. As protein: CASDEGYTF.

The CDR3 reads CASSVGWSSYEQYF. CDR3 bases: TGTGCCAGCAGCGTAGGGTGGAGCTCCTACGAGCAGTACTTC. The V call is TRBV9, the J call TRBJ2-7; D remains ambiguous. V lost 0 bases and J 0 bases, leaving 7 bases between the germline ends. The CDR3 is made up of 14 amino acids. The V gene's germline CDR1 is SGDLS and CDR2 YYNGEE.

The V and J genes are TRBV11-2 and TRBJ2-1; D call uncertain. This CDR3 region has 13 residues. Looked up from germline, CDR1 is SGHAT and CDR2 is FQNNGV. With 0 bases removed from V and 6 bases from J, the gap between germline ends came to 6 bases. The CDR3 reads CASSLDPVNEQFF. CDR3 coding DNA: TGTGCCAGCAGCTTAGATCCAGTCAATGAGCAGTTCTTC.

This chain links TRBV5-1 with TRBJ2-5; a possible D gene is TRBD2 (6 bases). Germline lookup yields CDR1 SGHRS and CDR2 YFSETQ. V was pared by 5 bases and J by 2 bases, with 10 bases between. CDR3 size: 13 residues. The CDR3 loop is CASSFAGQETQYF. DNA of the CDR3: TGCGCCAGCAGTTTTGCGGGACAAGAGACCCAGTACTTC. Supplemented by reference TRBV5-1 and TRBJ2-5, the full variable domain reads KAGVTQTPRYLIKTRGQQVTLSCSPISGHRSVSWYQQTPGQGLQFLFEYFSETQRNKGNFPGRFSGRQFSNSRSEMNVSTLELGDSALYLCASSFAGQETQYFGPGTRLLVL.

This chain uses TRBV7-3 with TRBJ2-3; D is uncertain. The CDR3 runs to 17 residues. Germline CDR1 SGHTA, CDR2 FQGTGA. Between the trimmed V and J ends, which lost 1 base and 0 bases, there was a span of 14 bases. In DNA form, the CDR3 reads TGTGCCAGCAGCTTAAAGGAGTGGCGTTCTAGCACAGATACGCAGTATTTT. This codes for CASSLKEWRSSTDTQYF. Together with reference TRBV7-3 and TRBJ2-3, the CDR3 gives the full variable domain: GAGVSQTPSNKVTEKGKYVELRCDPISGHTALYWYRQSLGQGPEFLIYFQGTGAADDSGLPNDRFFAVRPEGSVSTLKIQRTERGDSAVYLCASSLKEWRSSTDTQYFGPGTRLTVL.

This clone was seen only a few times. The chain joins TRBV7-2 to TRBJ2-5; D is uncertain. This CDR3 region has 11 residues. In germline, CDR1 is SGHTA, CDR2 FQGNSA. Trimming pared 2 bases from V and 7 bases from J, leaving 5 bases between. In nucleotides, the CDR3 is TGTGCCAGCAGCTTAACTGGGACCCAGTACTTC. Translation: CASSLTGTQYF.

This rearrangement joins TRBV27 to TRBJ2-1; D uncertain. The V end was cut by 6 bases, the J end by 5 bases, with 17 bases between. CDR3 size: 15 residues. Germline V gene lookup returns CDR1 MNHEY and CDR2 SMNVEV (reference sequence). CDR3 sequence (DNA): TGTGCCAGCAGCCGACTCCAGTTGCAGAACAATGAGCAGTTCTTC. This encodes CASSRLQLQNNEQFF.

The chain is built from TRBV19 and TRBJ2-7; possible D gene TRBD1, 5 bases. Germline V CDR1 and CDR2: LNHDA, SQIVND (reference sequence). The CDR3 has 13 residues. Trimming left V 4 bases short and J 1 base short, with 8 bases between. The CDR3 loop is CASSTAGSYEQYF. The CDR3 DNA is TGTGCCAGTAGTACAGCAGGGTCCTACGAGCAGTACTTC.

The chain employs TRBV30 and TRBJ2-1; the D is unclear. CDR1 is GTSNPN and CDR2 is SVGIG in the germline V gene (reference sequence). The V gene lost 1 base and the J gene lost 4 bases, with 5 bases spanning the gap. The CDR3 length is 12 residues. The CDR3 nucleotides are TGTGCCTGGAGTGCTGTATACAATGAGCAGTTCTTC. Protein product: CAWSAVYNEQFF.

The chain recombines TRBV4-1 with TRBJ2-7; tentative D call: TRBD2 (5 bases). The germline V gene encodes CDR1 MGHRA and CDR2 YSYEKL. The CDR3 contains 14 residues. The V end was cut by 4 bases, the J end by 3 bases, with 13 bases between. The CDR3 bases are TGCGCCAGCAGCCGAAGGACTGGACTCTACGAGCAGTACTTC. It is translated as CASSRRTGLYEQYF.